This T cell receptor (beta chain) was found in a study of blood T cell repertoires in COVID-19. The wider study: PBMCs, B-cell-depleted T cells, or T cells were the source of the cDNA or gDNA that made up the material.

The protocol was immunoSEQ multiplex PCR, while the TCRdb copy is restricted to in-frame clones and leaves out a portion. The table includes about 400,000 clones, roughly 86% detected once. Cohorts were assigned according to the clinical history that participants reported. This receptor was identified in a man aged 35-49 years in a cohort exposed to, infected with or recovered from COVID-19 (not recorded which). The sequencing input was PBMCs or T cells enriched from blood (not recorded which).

CDR3 protein: CSASSPPEPQYF. In DNA form, the CDR3 reads TGCAGTGCTAGTAGTCCGCCGGAGCCGCAGTACTTC. The V and J genes are TRBV20-1 and TRBJ2-7; D unresolved. V lost 3 bases, J lost 9 bases, and 15 bases lay in between. The CDR3 is made up of 12 amino acids. The germline gives CDR1 DFQATT, CDR2 SNEGSKA (reference sequence).